These 8 T cell receptor beta chains were all obtained from the same sample, sequenced in a study of blood T cell repertoires in COVID-19. Assay: immunoSEQ multiplex PCR; the TCRdb copy retains only in-frame clones and omits some. The sample lists fewer than 250,000 clones, 83% occurring once. The sample consisted of peripheral blood. These receptors were collected from a man aged 45-65 years with active or convalescent COVID-19.

This sequence joins TRBV19 and TRBJ1-4; 9 bases are shared with TRBD1. The junction had 15 bases not matched to a gene; V was cut back by 9 bases and J by 10 bases. Germline values: CDR1 LNHDA, CDR2 SQIVND (reference sequence). This CDR3 region has 15 residues. Here the CDR3 DNA reads TGTGCCAGAACCAGGGACAGGGCTGATTACGGAAAACTGTTTTTT. Its protein is CARTRDRADYGKLFF.

The chain links TRBV15 to TRBJ1-5; D ambiguous. The ends were cut back, 0 bases at V and 6 bases at J, with 6 bases in the middle. Germline values: CDR1 LNHNV, CDR2 YYDKDF (reference sequence). The CDR3 covers 13 residues. The CDR3: CATSRDLGQPQHF. The CDR3 nucleotides read TGTGCCACCAGCAGAGATCTCGGTCAGCCCCAGCATTTT.

The chain employs TRBV9 and TRBJ2-6; TRBD1 matches 11 bases. CDR3 length: 17 amino acids. J gave up 4 bases and V 5 bases, and 8 bases lay outside the gene matches. Germline loops: CDR1 SGDLS, CDR2 YYNGEE. In DNA form, the CDR3 reads TGTGCCAGCAGGGGACAGGGGGGCATTCACGGGGCCAACGTCCTGACTTTC. Its protein is CASRGQGGIHGANVLTF.

The chain recombines TRBV6-5 with TRBJ1-4; perhaps TRBD1 as D (5 bases). The V gene's germline CDR1 is MNHEY and CDR2 SVGAGI. The CDR3 loop spans 15 amino acids. The germline V and J ends were trimmed by 0 bases and 3 bases, with 8 bases remaining between them. The CDR3 DNA is TGTGCCAGCAGTTACTCTCGGGACTCTAATGAAAAACTGTTTTTT. The encoded protein is CASSYSRDSNEKLFF.

The chain joins TRBV10-1 to TRBJ2-1, with D perhaps TRBD1 (6 bases). The CDR3 length is 15 residues. Germline V gene sequence: CDR1 WNHNN, CDR2 SYGVQD (reference sequence). Trimming left V 0 bases short and J 8 bases short, with 14 bases between. CDR3 sequence (DNA): TGCGCCAGCAGTGAGTCGAAAGGGGGTGGGCATGAGCAGTTCTTC. Translating gives CASSESKGGGHEQFF.

The chain combines TRBV5-6 with TRBJ2-3; D not resolved. Germline CDR1 is SGHDT and CDR2 is YYEEEE. The CDR3 has 14 amino acids. The V gene lost 0 bases and the J gene lost 1 base, with 6 bases spanning the gap. CDR3 loop: CASSLDSRTDTQYF. The CDR3 coding sequence is TGTGCCAGCAGCTTGGACAGCCGCACAGATACGCAGTATTTT.

The genes are TRBV2 and TRBJ2-4; the D gene is possibly TRBD1 (5 bases). The CDR3 is made up of 15 amino acids. In germline, CDR1 is SNHLY, CDR2 FYNNEI. Trimming shortened V by 11 bases and J by 0 bases, and 17 bases separated the two germline ends. The CDR3 reads CAAKGQTLAKNIQYF. In DNA, the CDR3 is TGTGCCGCCAAAGGACAAACCCTAGCCAAAAACATTCAGTACTTC.

This chain joins TRBV6-1 and TRBJ1-1; 7 nucleotides agree with TRBD1. This CDR3 spans 17 amino acids. The V and J ends lost 3 bases and 0 bases, in that order; junction bases with no gene match: 10. Germline assignment: CDR1 MNHNS and CDR2 SASEGT. DNA for the CDR3: TGTGCCAGCAGTGAGGAGGGGGCGGGTCCCCTGAACACTGAAGCTTTCTTT. Its protein is CASSEEGAGPLNTEAFF.